This T cell receptor (beta chain) was recorded in a study of T-cell reconstitution after alpha-beta-depleted transplantation in children. Only a few counts were recorded for this clonotype. With 2 bases clipped from V and 5 bases from J, the junction kept 8 bases outside the gene matches. Germline loops: CDR1 DFQATT, CDR2 SNEGSKA (reference sequence). This CDR3 spans 16 amino acids. A TCRbeta library incorporating unique molecular identifiers was prepared. In TCRdb, the PCR reads were re-called with MiXCR into one record per CDR3 protein. Of around 600,000 distinct CDR3 sequences in the sample, roughly 15% are singletons; the top ten hold 0.8% to 1.1%.

This chain links TRBV20-1 with TRBJ2-1, with TRBD2 matching 11 bases. The TCR was taken from a human donor who donated a stem cell graft to a child with acute myeloid leukemia. Specimen: PBMCs from the stem cell graft donor, collected from the stem cell graft. The CDR3 nucleotides read TGCAGTGCTAGACGCGCTTCGACTAGCGGGGACAATGAGCAGTTCTTC. Translation gives CSARRASTSGDNEQFF.